This T cell receptor (beta chain) is from a study of OX40 agonist ivuxolimab in advanced cancers. Study as a whole: Patients treated during dose escalation were battling hepatocellular carcinoma, melanoma, renal cell or head and neck cancer.

With V trimmed by 4 bases and J by 5 bases, 8 bases remained unmatched. The CDR3 is 14 residues long. From germline, CDR1 is KGHSH and CDR2 LQKENI. Autoimmune disease history or systemic immunosuppression led to patient exclusion. General study points: Circulating CD4+ and CD8+ T cells showed clonal expansion by week 6 at 0.1 to 3.0 mg/kg. Averaged across samples, CD8+ T cells carried more expanded clones than CD4+ did.

TCRdb's copy holds only in-frame clones and misses some; the assay was immunoSEQ multiplex PCR. The sample includes 70,000 to 100,000 clones, 85% to 90% of them seen just once. A note on this clone: The antigen is not known.

The gene calls are TRBV18 and TRBJ2-7; 7 bases align to TRBD1. The TCR originated in an adult with an advanced solid tumor such as melanoma, head and neck, liver or kidney cancer. Sequencing was performed on CD4+ or CD8+ T cells sorted from blood, taken in a trial of the OX40 agonist ivuxolimab. This CDR3 reads CASSRQGTADEQYF. Written as DNA, the CDR3 is TGTGCCAGCTCACGACAGGGTACAGCCGACGAGCAGTACTTC.